Listed below are T cell receptor beta chains from one sample, sequenced in a study of cytomegalovirus exposure and HLA in healthy donors. Produced via immunoSEQ multiplex PCR; TCRdb's table is partial and in-frame only. This sample contains 150,000 to 200,000 clones. Source material: PBMCs. All receptors come from a man aged 30 to 45 in good health and CMV-seronegative. The CDR3 runs from the conserved cysteine through the conserved F or W. A D gene is named only where the DNA matches it firmly.

cdr3_length	d_call	v_call	j_call	cdr3_nt	cdr3_aa
14	TRBD1	TRBV11-3	TRBJ1-1	TGTGCCAGCAGCTTGACAGGGGGCAGCACTGAAGCTTTCTTT	CASSLTGGSTEAFF
16	TRBD1	TRBV5-1	TRBJ1-1	TGCGCCAGCAGCTTGGCTAACAGGGGGCAGGGCACTGAAGCTTTCTTT	CASSLANRGQGTEAFF
12	TRBD1	TRBV14	TRBJ1-2	TGTGCCAGCAGCCAAGGGACAGGTGGCTACACCTTC	CASSQGTGGYTF
16	TRBD1	TRBV15	TRBJ2-7	TGTGCCACCAGCAGAGATAGGCCAGGGGGCGCCTACGAGCAGTACTTC	CATSRDRPGGAYEQYF
16	TRBD2	TRBV13	TRBJ2-7	TGTGCCAGCAGCTCTCGGACTAGCGGGCCCCTCGACGAGCAGTACTTC	CASSSRTSGPLDEQYF
17	TRBD1	TRBV5-4	TRBJ2-3	TGTGCCAGCAGCCCCCGCTCGAAAGGGGGCTCCCCGAGTACGCAGTATTTT	CASSPRSKGGSPSTQYF
16	TRBD2	TRBV28	TRBJ2-1	TGTGCCAGCAATGGAGCGGGGGGGGGCACCTACAATGAGCAGTTCTTC	CASNGAGGGTYNEQFF
15	TRBD1	TRBV5-1	TRBJ1-1	TGCGCCAGCAGCTTGTGGGGCGACAGGGGCACTGAAGCTTTCTTT	CASSLWGDRGTEAFF
16	.	TRBV10-1	TRBJ1-1	TGCGCCAGCAGTGAGTCGAGGGTTTTCAAGAACACTGAAGCTTTCTTT	CASSESRVFKNTEAFF
13	TRBD2	TRBV10-3	TRBJ2-1	TGTGCCATCAAGGCGACGGGGGGGAGTGAGCAGTTCTTC	CAIKATGGSEQFF
15	TRBD1	TRBV6-5	TRBJ1-5	TGTGCCAGCAGTCCTGGACAGGGGGCAGATCAGCCCCAGCATTTT	CASSPGQGADQPQHF
13	.	TRBV29-1	TRBJ1-5	TGCAGCGTTGGGGAGGAGAGCAATCAGCCCCAGCATTTT	CSVGEESNQPQHF
17	TRBD1	TRBV5-4	TRBJ1-6	TGTGCCAGCAGCCCGACAGGGTTATCCTCCTATAATTCACCCCTCCACTTT	CASSPTGLSSYNSPLHF
14	TRBD1	TRBV11-2	TRBJ1-5	TGTGCCAGCAGCTTAGTTACAGGGGGTCAGCCCCAGCATTTT	CASSLVTGGQPQHF
20	TRBD1	TRBV27	TRBJ2-6	TGTGCCAGCACCCCGCAAGGATGGGGGACAGGTTCTAATGGGGCCAACGTCCTGACTTTC	CASTPQGWGTGSNGANVLTF
12	.	TRBV30	TRBJ2-7	TGTGCCTGGAGTGGACAGTCTTACGAGCAGTACTTC	CAWSGQSYEQYF
15	TRBD2	TRBV5-1	TRBJ2-7	TGCGCCAGCAGCCCACTAGCGGGAGTATCCTACGAGCAGTACTTC	CASSPLAGVSYEQYF
15	.	TRBV7-9	TRBJ2-7	TGTGCCAGCAGCTTAGAACCCAGTCAGGCCTACGAGCAGTACTTC	CASSLEPSQAYEQYF
17	.	TRBV7-8	TRBJ2-2	TGTGCCAGCAGCTTAGGGAGGGAACTAGAGGTCACCGGGGAGCTGTTTTTT	CASSLGRELEVTGELFF
12	.	TRBV29-1	TRBJ2-5	TGCAGCGTGATACAGGGACAAGAGACCCAGTACTTC	CSVIQGQETQYF
15	TRBD2	TRBV2	TRBJ2-3	TGTGCCAGCGAGGGACTAGCGGGGGACACAGATACGCAGTATTTT	CASEGLAGDTDTQYF
14	.	TRBV28	TRBJ1-1	TGTGCCAGCAGTGCCACAAAATTGAACACTGAAGCTTTCTTT	CASSATKLNTEAFF
15	TRBD2	TRBV11-2	TRBJ2-1	TGTGCCAGCAGCTTATCTAGCGGTCTCAGGGATGAGCAGTTCTTC	CASSLSSGLRDEQFF
14	TRBD1	TRBV19	TRBJ1-2	TGTGCCAGTATGGAAATCACAGGGGCCTATGGCTACACCTTC	CASMEITGAYGYTF
13	.	TRBV27	TRBJ1-1	TGTGCCAGCAGTTTAAACCCCGCGATTGAAGCTTTCTTT	CASSLNPAIEAFF
16	.	TRBV11-3	TRBJ2-1	TGTGCCAGCACCCTCTCCTATGGGACTTTCTACAATGAGCAGTTCTTC	CASTLSYGTFYNEQFF
17	.	TRBV15	TRBJ1-2	TGTGCCACCAGTAGAGAAAGTCAGGGAGGTTACTATTCCGGCTACACCTTC	CATSRESQGGYYSGYTF
17	TRBD1	TRBV5-5	TRBJ1-1	TGTGCCAGCAGGTCTCACCGGGACAGGGGGAAGGACACTGAAGCTTTCTTT	CASRSHRDRGKDTEAFF